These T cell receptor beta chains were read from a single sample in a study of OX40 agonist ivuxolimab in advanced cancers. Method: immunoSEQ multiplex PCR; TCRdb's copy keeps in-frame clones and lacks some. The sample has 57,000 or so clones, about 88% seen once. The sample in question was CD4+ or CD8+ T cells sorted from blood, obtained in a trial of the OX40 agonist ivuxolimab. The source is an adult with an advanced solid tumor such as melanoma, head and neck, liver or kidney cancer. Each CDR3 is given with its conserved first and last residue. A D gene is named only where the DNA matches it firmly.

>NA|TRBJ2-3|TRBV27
TGTGCCAGCAGTCCGGGACGAGGCACAGATACGCAGTATTTT
CASSPGRGTDTQYF
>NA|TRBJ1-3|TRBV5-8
TGTGCCAGCAGCTTGATACCAAACCGACCCAACCCTGGAAACACCATATATTTT
CASSLIPNRPNPGNTIYF
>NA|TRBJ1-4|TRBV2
TGTGCCAGCAGTGAAGGGGGGCGAAGGGAAAAACTGTTTTTT
CASSEGGRREKLFF
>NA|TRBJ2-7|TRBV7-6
TGTGCCAGCAGCGGGATGACAGGTTACGAGCAGTACTTC
CASSGMTGYEQYF
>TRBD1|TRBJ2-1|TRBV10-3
TGTGCCACACACTTCAACCCCGGACAGGGGACCAATGAGCAGTTCTTC
CATHFNPGQGTNEQFF
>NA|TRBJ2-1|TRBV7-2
TGTGCCAGCAGCTTAGGACTGGACTACAATGAGCAGTTCTTC
CASSLGLDYNEQFF
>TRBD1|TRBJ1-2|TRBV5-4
TGTGCCAGCAGCACCGGGACAGGGGGCGCCAACTATGGCTACACCTTC
CASSTGTGGANYGYTF
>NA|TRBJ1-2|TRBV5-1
TGCGCCAGCAGCTTGGAAACAGGGAATGGCTACACCTTC
CASSLETGNGYTF
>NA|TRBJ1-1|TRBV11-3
TGTGCCAGCAGCTTACAGGGGGAAGCTTTCTTT
CASSLQGEAFF
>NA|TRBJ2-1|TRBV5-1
TGCGCCAGCAGCTCTACCTACAATGAGCAGTTCTTC
CASSSTYNEQFF
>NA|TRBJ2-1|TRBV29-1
TGCAGCGGGACAGTTTACAATGAGCAGTTCTTC
CSGTVYNEQFF
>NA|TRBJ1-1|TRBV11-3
TGTGCCAGTAGCTTGGCCGGGACACAGAACACTGAAGCTTTCTTT
CASSLAGTQNTEAFF
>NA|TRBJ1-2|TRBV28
TGTGCCAGCAGTTTAGCGGGACCGCCGAACTATGGCTACACCTTC
CASSLAGPPNYGYTF